This TCR beta chain was obtained from a study of blood T cell repertoires in COVID-19. Repertoires were generated with immunoSEQ multiplex PCR, while TCRdb's copy carries only in-frame clones and drops some. The table records roughly 280,000 clones, 80% to 90% of them present only once. Germline values: CDR1 LGHNT, CDR2 FRNRAP. The CDR3 is 13 amino acids. Trimming pared 2 bases from V and 13 bases from J, leaving 12 bases between. The genes are TRBV12-5 and TRBJ1-6; D ambiguous. The source of this sequence is a woman in her 70s with acute or convalescent COVID-19. Sequencing was performed on peripheral blood. In nucleotides, the CDR3 is TGTGCTAGTGGTTTGTCCCGAGGGTTCCCCCTCCACTTT. This translates into CASGLSRGFPLHF.